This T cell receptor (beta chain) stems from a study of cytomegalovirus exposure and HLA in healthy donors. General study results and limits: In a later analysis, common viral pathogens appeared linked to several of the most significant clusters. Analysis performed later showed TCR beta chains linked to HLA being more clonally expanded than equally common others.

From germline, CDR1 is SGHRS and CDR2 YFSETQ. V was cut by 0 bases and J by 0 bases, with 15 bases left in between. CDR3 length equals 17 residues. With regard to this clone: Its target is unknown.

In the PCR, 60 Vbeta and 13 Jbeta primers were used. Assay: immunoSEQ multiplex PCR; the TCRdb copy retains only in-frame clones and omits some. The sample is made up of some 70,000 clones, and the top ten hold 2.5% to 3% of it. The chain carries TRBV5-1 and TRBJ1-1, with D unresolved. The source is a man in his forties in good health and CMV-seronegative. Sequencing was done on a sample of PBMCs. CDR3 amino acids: CASSLGGLAVMNTEAFF. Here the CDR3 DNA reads TGCGCCAGCAGCTTGGGAGGTCTAGCGGTGATGAACACTGAAGCTTTCTTT.